The 7 T cell receptor beta chains given below trace back to one sample, sequenced in a study of blood T cell repertoires in COVID-19. The method was immunoSEQ multiplex PCR; TCRdb's version includes in-frame clones alone and lacks a portion of them. The table has 250,000 to 300,000 clones, around nine tenths seen once. Sequenced material: PBMCs or T cells enriched from blood (not recorded which). These receptors were obtained from a woman aged 60-70 years in a cohort exposed to, infected with or recovered from COVID-19 (not recorded which).

This chain connects TRBV7-2 to TRBJ2-5; D is perhaps TRBD1 (5 bases). V shed 2 bases and J shed 10 bases, with 14 bases lying between them. The CDR3 loop spans 13 amino acids. Germline CDR1 reads SGHTA; CDR2 reads FQGNSA. The CDR3 loop reads CASSLLDRQSQYF. DNA of the CDR3: TGTGCCAGCAGCTTATTGGATAGACAGAGCCAGTACTTC.

This clone was recorded once. The CDR3 DNA reads as TGTGCCAGCAGCTTAGCGTTTGGGGGGTTACAGGATACGCAGTATTTT. As protein: CASSLAFGGLQDTQYF. This chain connects TRBV13 to TRBJ2-3; D possibly corresponds to TRBD2 (6 bases). The CDR3 covers 16 residues. V was clipped by 1 base and J by 6 bases, with 17 bases between them. In germline, CDR1 is PRHDT, CDR2 FYEKMQ (reference sequence).

The chain combines TRBV6-5 with TRBJ1-2; 9 bases line up with TRBD1. CDR1 and CDR2 (germline): MNHEY, SVGAGI. This CDR3 comprises 14 residues. V shed 7 bases and J 5 bases; nucleotides not matched to a gene: 8. The CDR3 bases are TGTGCCAGCAAACCGGGACAGGGTCGGTATGGCTACACCTTC. This codes for CASKPGQGRYGYTF.

The V call is TRBV3-1 (or the pseudogene TRBV3-2), the J call TRBJ2-7; unclear D gene. Trimming left V 0 bases short and J 3 bases short, with 3 bases between. The CDR3 extends over 12 amino acids. CDR1 and CDR2 (germline): LGHDT, YNNKEL (reference sequence). The CDR3 reads CASSQDYYEQYF. The CDR3 bases are TGTGCCAGCAGCCAAGACTACTACGAGCAGTACTTC.

V gene TRBV7-2 combines with J gene TRBJ2-7, with TRBD2 identical over 16 bases. This CDR3 is 18 amino acids long. In germline, CDR1 is SGHTA, CDR2 FQGNSA. V lost 3 bases and J lost 4; bases outside the gene matches: 9. CDR3 sequence (DNA): TGTGCCAGCAGCTTCCCCGGGACTAGCGGGAGGGATCGGTACGAGCAGTACTTC. It codes for CASSFPGTSGRDRYEQYF. The entire variable domain, with the rest obtained from reference TRBV7-2 and TRBJ2-7, is as follows: GAGVSQSPSNKVTEKGKDVELRCDPISGHTALYWYRQSLGQGLEFLIYFQGNSAPDKSGLPSDRFSAERTGGSVSTLTIQRTQQEDSAVYLCASSFPGTSGRDRYEQYFGPGTRLTVT.

The V gene is TRBV30, the J gene TRBJ2-6; tentative D call: TRBD1 (6 bases). The V end was cut by 3 bases, the J end by 1 base, with 13 bases between. Germline V lookup: CDR1 GTSNPN, CDR2 SVGIG (reference sequence). This CDR3 comprises 16 residues. The CDR3 sequence: CAWRHRDRSGANVLTF. The DNA of the CDR3 is TGTGCCTGGAGGCACAGGGATCGGTCTGGGGCCAACGTCCTGACTTTC.

The chain combines TRBV5-1 with TRBJ2-7; TRBD1 matches at 7 bases. This CDR3 has 15 residues. V shed 3 bases and J 2 bases; nucleotides not matched to a gene: 8. Germline V lookup: CDR1 SGHRS, CDR2 YFSETQ. Here the CDR3 DNA reads TGCGCCAGCAGCTCGACTACAGGGGCCGCCTACGAGCAGTACTTC. It specifies CASSSTTGAAYEQYF.